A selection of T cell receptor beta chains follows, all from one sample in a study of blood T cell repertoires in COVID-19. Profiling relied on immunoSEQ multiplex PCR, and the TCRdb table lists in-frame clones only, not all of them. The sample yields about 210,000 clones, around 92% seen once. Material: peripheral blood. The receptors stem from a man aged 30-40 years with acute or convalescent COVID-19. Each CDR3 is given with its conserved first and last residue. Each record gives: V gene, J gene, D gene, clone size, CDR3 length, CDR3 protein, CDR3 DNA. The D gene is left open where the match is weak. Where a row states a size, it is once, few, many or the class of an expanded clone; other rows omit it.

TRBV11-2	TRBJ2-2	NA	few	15	CASSPATPNTGELFF	TGTGCCAGCAGCCCGGCGACTCCCAACACCGGGGAGCTGTTTTTT
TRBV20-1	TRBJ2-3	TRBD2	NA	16	CSASTSGGARTDTQYF	TGCAGTGCTAGTACTAGCGGGGGGGCCCGAACAGATACGCAGTATTTT
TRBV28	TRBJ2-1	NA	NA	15	CASSLRAPSYNEQFF	TGTGCCAGTTCCCTCCGAGCTCCTTCCTACAATGAGCAGTTCTTC
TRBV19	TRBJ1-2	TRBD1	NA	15	CASSKTRTGNYGYTF	TGTGCCAGTAGCAAGACCAGGACAGGGAACTATGGCTACACCTTC
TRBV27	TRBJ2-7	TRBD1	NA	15	CASKIRTGGNYEQYF	TGTGCCAGCAAAATAAGGACAGGTGGTAACTACGAGCAGTACTTC
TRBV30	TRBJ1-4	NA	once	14	CAWSPSTVGEKLFF	TGTGCCTGGAGTCCATCAACGGTCGGGGAAAAACTGTTTTTT
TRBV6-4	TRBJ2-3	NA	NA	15	CASSDEGGAADTQYF	TGTGCCAGCAGTGACGAGGGGGGGGCCGCAGATACGCAGTATTTT
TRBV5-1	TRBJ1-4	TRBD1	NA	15	CASSLSDRGDEKLFF	TGCGCCAGCAGCTTGTCGGACAGGGGGGATGAAAAACTGTTTTTT
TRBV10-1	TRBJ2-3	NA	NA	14	CASSAASPSDTQYF	TGCGCCAGCAGTGCGGCTAGCCCCTCAGATACGCAGTATTTT
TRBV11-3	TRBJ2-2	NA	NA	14	CASRSRRGFGELFF	TGTGCCAGCAGGAGCCGAAGGGGTTTCGGGGAGCTGTTTTTT
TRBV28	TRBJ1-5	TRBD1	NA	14	CASSFQGVNQPQHF	TGTGCCAGCAGTTTCCAGGGGGTCAATCAGCCCCAGCATTTT
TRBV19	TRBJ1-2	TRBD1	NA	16	CASNIPRDRGQDGYTF	TGTGCCAGTAATATCCCACGGGACAGGGGGCAGGATGGCTACACCTTC
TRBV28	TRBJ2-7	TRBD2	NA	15	CASSPPGTGGYEQYF	TGTGCCAGCAGCCCCCCCGGGACGGGAGGCTACGAGCAGTACTTC
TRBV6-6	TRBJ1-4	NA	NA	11	CASSTDILLFF	TGTGCCAGCAGCACCGACATCTTACTGTTTTTT
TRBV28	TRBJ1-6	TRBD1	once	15	CASRPGQGARSPLHF	TGTGCCAGCAGGCCGGGACAGGGGGCAAGATCACCCCTCCACTTT
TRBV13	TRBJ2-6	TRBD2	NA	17	CASSSPAGVEGANVLTF	TGTGCCAGCAGCTCCCCAGCGGGAGTGGAAGGGGCCAACGTCCTGACTTTC
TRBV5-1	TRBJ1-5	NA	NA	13	CASSLVGGQPQHF	TGCGCCAGCAGCTTGGTGGGGGGTCAGCCCCAGCATTTT
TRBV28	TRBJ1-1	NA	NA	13	CASNVEIAAEAFF	TGTGCCAGCAACGTGGAGATAGCGGCTGAAGCTTTCTTT
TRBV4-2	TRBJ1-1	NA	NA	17	CASSQSLASSMNTEAFF	TGTGCCAGCAGCCAATCCCTGGCAAGTTCAATGAACACTGAAGCTTTCTTT
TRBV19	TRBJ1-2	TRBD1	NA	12	CAVSGQGYGYTF	TGTGCCGTATCGGGACAGGGTTATGGCTACACCTTC
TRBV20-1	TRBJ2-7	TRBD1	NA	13	CSASGTGVHEQYF	TGCAGTGCTAGTGGGACAGGGGTTCACGAGCAGTACTTC
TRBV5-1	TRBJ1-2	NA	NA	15	CASSLEAGATYGYTF	TGCGCCAGCAGCTTGGAGGCAGGGGCGACCTATGGCTACACCTTC
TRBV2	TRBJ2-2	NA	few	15	CASNSRGPNTGELFF	TGTGCCAGCAACTCCAGGGGACCGAACACCGGGGAGCTGTTTTTT
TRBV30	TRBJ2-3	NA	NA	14	CAWTRVTVGDTQYF	TGTGCCTGGACCAGGGTCACAGTGGGAGATACGCAGTATTTT
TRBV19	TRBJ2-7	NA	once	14	CASSHGVSSYEQYF	TGTGCCAGTAGTCACGGGGTCAGCTCCTACGAGCAGTACTTC
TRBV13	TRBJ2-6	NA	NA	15	CASLTGLPGANVLTF	TGTGCCAGTTTGACAGGTCTACCTGGGGCCAACGTCCTGACTTTC
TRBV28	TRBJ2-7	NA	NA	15	CASTTWGPPTYEQYF	TGTGCCAGCACTACCTGGGGCCCCCCTACCTACGAGCAGTACTTC
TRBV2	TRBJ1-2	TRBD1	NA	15	CASSEWGTGVDGYTF	TGTGCCAGCAGTGAATGGGGGACAGGGGTTGACGGCTACACCTTC
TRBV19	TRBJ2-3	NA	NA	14	CASRSDTSTDTQYF	TGTGCCAGTAGATCTGACACTAGCACAGATACGCAGTATTTT
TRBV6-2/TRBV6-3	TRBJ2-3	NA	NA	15	CASSYSNRAEDTQYF	TGTGCCAGCAGTTACTCGAACAGGGCGGAAGATACGCAGTATTTT